The 20 T cell receptor beta chains presented below share a single source sample, sequenced in a study of identical twins. TCRdb reanalysed the 5' RACE reads using MiXCR and keeps one entry per CDR3 protein. Among some 790,000 distinct CDR3 sequences listed, 15% to 20% were seen once. The sample was also linked to a second study, of T cells expressing NK-cell markers.

Sequenced material: PBMCs. All receptors come from a woman younger than 35 in good health.

The V and J genes are TRBV9 and TRBJ2-7; 9 nucleotides align to TRBD2. This CDR3 comprises 15 residues. The V and J ends lost 4 bases and 2 bases, in that order; junction bases with no gene match: 7. Germline CDR1 reads SGDLS; CDR2 reads YYNGEE. CDR3 nucleotide sequence: TGTGCCAGCAGCCTTGCGGTAGCGGGAGCCTACGAGCAGTACTTC. It translates to CASSLAVAGAYEQYF.

This clonotype was observed a few times. V usage is TRBV9 and J usage is TRBJ1-1, with 7 bases lining up with TRBD1. V lost 4 bases to trimming and J lost 7 bases; unmatched junction nucleotides: 7. The CDR3 totals 13 residues. Germline V gene data show CDR1 as SGDLS and CDR2 as YYNGEE. This CDR3 reads CASSPLQGREAFF. CDR3 DNA: TGTGCCAGCAGCCCCCTACAGGGGCGTGAAGCTTTCTTT. The variable domain in full, with the rest retrieved from reference TRBV9 and TRBJ1-1, is DSGVTQTPKHLITATGQRVTLRCSPRSGDLSVYWYQQSLDQGLQFLIQYYNGEERAKGNILERFSAQQFPDLHSELNLSSLELGDSALYFCASSPLQGREAFFGQGTRLTVV.

This clonotype was detected only a few times. The V gene is TRBV12-3 or TRBV12-4, the J gene TRBJ2-3, with D possibly being TRBD2 (5 bases). V was trimmed by 4 bases and J by 1 base, leaving 12 bases between them. The CDR3 has 15 amino acids. CDR3 residues: CASSSWSGGTDTQYF. In nucleotides, the CDR3 is TGTGCCAGCAGTTCGTGGAGCGGCGGCACAGATACGCAGTATTTT.

The chain carries TRBV12-3 or TRBV12-4 and TRBJ2-7; 7 bases agree with TRBD1. The V gene end was trimmed by 6 bases and the J gene end by 0 bases; junction bases not matched to a gene: 8. This CDR3 spans 15 amino acids. CDR3 sequence: CASSRSGQSSYEQYF. The CDR3 DNA follows: TGTGCCAGCAGCCGGTCGGGACAGTCCTCCTACGAGCAGTACTTC.

In its sample, this clonotype was seen a few times. CDR3: CASMDQNVDEQFF. CDR3 coding DNA: TGTGCCAGCATGGACCAGAACGTCGATGAGCAGTTCTTC. The V and J genes are TRBV9 and TRBJ2-1; D gene ambiguous. The CDR3 runs to 13 residues. From germline, CDR1 is SGDLS and CDR2 YYNGEE. The V end was cut by 6 bases, the J end by 8 bases, with 15 bases between.

The chain carries TRBV7-2 and TRBJ1-5; possible D gene TRBD1, 6 bases. V lost 5 bases and J 0 bases, leaving 11 bases between the germline ends. Germline lookup yields CDR1 SGHTA and CDR2 FQGNSA. This CDR3 contains 15 residues. CDR3 sequence: CASSLQGISNQPQHF. In DNA, the CDR3 is TGTGCCAGCAGCCTTCAGGGGATTAGCAATCAGCCCCAGCATTTT.

The V and J genes are TRBV6-1 and TRBJ2-5; the match to TRBD1 covers 8 bases. V lost 8 bases to trimming and J lost 5 bases; unmatched junction nucleotides: 10. Germline V lookup: CDR1 MNHNS, CDR2 SASEGT. The CDR3 contains 14 residues. The CDR3 spells CASLRTGRPETQYF. CDR3 nucleotides: TGTGCCAGCCTCAGGACAGGGAGACCGGAGACCCAGTACTTC.

This clonotype was seen more than once but under ten times. The chain carries TRBV5-1 and TRBJ2-5; 8 positions agree with TRBD1. V gave up 3 bases and J gave up 2 bases; unmatched junction bases: 9. CDR3 size: 16 residues. Germline V gives CDR1 SGHRS, CDR2 YFSETQ. Here the CDR3 DNA reads TGCGCCAGCAGCTGGACAGGGAACAAATTACAAGAGACCCAGTACTTC. Protein sequence: CASSWTGNKLQETQYF.

The gene calls are TRBV12-3 or TRBV12-4 and TRBJ1-1; no clear D. V shed 6 bases and J shed 8 bases, with 13 bases lying between them. CDR3 size: 12 residues. The CDR3: CASRLSGGEAFF. The CDR3 DNA follows: TGTGCCAGCAGACTTAGCGGTGGAGAAGCTTTCTTT.

The CDR3 loop is CASSQEGSGGEQFF. In DNA form, the CDR3 reads TGTGCCAGCAGCCAAGAAGGTTCGGGGGGTGAGCAGTTCTTC. The rearrangement links TRBV3-1 to TRBJ2-1, with 7 bases that match TRBD2. The germline CDR1 and CDR2 sequences are LGHDT and YNNKEL (reference sequence). The CDR3 length is 14 residues. J lost 9 bases, V lost 0 bases, and 5 bases had no gene match.

The chain recombines TRBV7-9 with TRBJ2-5; D remains ambiguous. The CDR3 covers 14 residues. Deletions cut 8 bases from V and 2 bases from J, with 15 bases between. CDR1 is SEHNR and CDR2 is FQNEAQ in the germline V gene (reference sequence). As DNA, the CDR3 is TGTGCCAGCGTGGGGTGGGCCCCACAAGAGACCCAGTACTTC. Translation gives CASVGWAPQETQYF.

This chain connects TRBV6-6 to TRBJ2-5; 10 nucleotides agree with TRBD2. Unmatched junction bases numbered 8, after V lost 11 bases and J lost 5 bases. Germline lookup yields CDR1 MNHNY and CDR2 SVGAGI (reference sequence). This CDR3 has 13 amino acids. The CDR3 coding sequence is TGTGCCGCCGCTAGCGGGAGAGGGGAGACCCAGTACTTC. It translates to CAAASGRGETQYF.

This clonotype appeared a few times. The chain links TRBV4-3 to TRBJ1-2; D ambiguous. V shed 1 base and J shed 8 bases, with 20 bases lying between them. The CDR3 is 16 residues long. Germline V lookup: CDR1 LGHNA, CDR2 YSLEER. The CDR3 DNA reads as TGCGCCAGCAGCCAAGGCCCTGATGGGCAGGCCCACGGCTACACCTTC. Its translation is CASSQGPDGQAHGYTF.

The chain uses TRBV21-1 and TRBJ1-2; the table's D call, TRBD1, has no DNA check behind it. TRBV21-1 is a pseudogene segment. The CDR3 spans 17 residues. The CDR3 coding sequence is TGTGCCAGCAGCGGTCTTCCACAGGGGTGGGAACGAAATGGCTACACCTTC. It translates to CASSGLPQGWERNGYTF.

Only a few counts were recorded for this clonotype. The chain employs TRBV7-6 and TRBJ2-7; D is uncertain. Germline V lookup: CDR1 SGHVS, CDR2 FNYEAQ. This CDR3 spans 14 amino acids. Trimming pared 5 bases from V and 4 bases from J, leaving 15 bases between. Here the CDR3 reads CASSPGPAGYEQYF. In nucleotides, the CDR3 is TGTGCCAGCAGCCCCGGCCCTGCCGGGTACGAGCAGTACTTC.

This clonotype was detected only a few times. The chain recombines TRBV20-1 with TRBJ2-7; D possibly corresponds to TRBD2 (6 bases). Germline V gene data show CDR1 as DFQATT and CDR2 as SNEGSKA (reference sequence). The CDR3 totals 16 residues. V lost 0 bases, J lost 2 bases, and 17 bases lay in between. CDR3 nucleotide sequence: TGCAGTGCTAGAGATCAGGGACTTCACGGCCCCTACGAGCAGTACTTC. The encoded protein is CSARDQGLHGPYEQYF.

This clonotype was seen only a few times. V and J are TRBV28 and TRBJ1-2; D remains unclear. The ends were cut back, 1 base at V and 8 bases at J, with 11 bases in the middle. This CDR3 region has 13 residues. Per the germline V gene, CDR1 is MDHEN and CDR2 is SYDVKM. CDR3 sequence: CASSLSQMWGYTF. CDR3 sequence (DNA): TGTGCCAGCAGTTTATCGCAGATGTGGGGCTACACCTTC.

The V call is TRBV12-3 or TRBV12-4, the J call TRBJ1-2, with a tentative D call TRBD1 (5 bases). This CDR3 has 11 amino acids. CDR3 loop: CATDRDRGYTF. The CDR3, as DNA: TGTGCAACCGACAGAGATCGTGGCTACACCTTC.

The rearrangement uses TRBV20-1 and TRBJ2-7, with 11 nucleotides matching TRBD2. From germline, CDR1 is DFQATT and CDR2 SNEGSKA (reference sequence). Germline trimming cut 2 bases from V and 2 bases from J; bases unmatched to any gene: 5. This CDR3 contains 15 residues. The CDR3 loop is CSARSPSGGTYEQYF. The CDR3, as DNA: TGCAGTGCTAGAAGCCCTAGCGGGGGGACCTACGAGCAGTACTTC.

A few counts support this clonotype. J is TRBJ2-7 and V is TRBV7-2; 7 nucleotides align to TRBD2. The J segment lost 1 base and the V segment lost 5 bases, leaving 11 bases of the junction unmatched. The CDR3 consists of 16 residues. Per the germline V gene, CDR1 is SGHTA and CDR2 is FQGNSA. For the CDR3, the DNA is TGTGCCAGCAGCCCCCTGGGGGGGACCCGATCCTACGAGCAGTACTTC. Translated, it gives CASSPLGGTRSYEQYF.